The 14 T cell receptor beta chains below all came from one sample that was sequenced in a study of T cells expressing NK-cell markers. From the 5' RACE reads, TCRdb lists one entry per CDR3 protein and no DNA. This table holds tens of thousands of distinct CDR3 sequences. Source material: blood T cells: a sorted CD56 or NKG2C T cell subset, CD4+ or CD8+ T cells, or bulk PBMC T cells (not recorded which). These receptors were collected from a woman between 18 and 69 years old in good health.

This sequence joins TRBV6-4 and TRBJ2-3; TCRdb outputs TRBD2, but without DNA this stays unchecked. Germline V gene lookup returns CDR1 MRHNA and CDR2 SNTAGT. The CDR3 consists of 16 residues. Here the CDR3 reads CASSDWGTSRTDTQYF.

The rearrangement links TRBV12-3 or TRBV12-4 to TRBJ2-3; TCRdb picks TRBD1, but there is no DNA to check that call. The CDR3 covers 12 residues. The CDR3 reads CASRGGTDTQYF.

The chain joins TRBV28 to TRBJ2-1; as DNA is missing, the TRBD2 call by TCRdb cannot be tested. The CDR3 is 19 residues long. Germline V gene lookup returns CDR1 MDHEN and CDR2 SYDVKM. CDR3 loop: CASSLSAGLWAAGGNEQFF.

This chain connects TRBV11-2 to TRBJ2-1; TCRdb's D call, TRBD2, is unchecked because there is no DNA. The CDR3 is 19 residues long. Germline values: CDR1 SGHAT, CDR2 FQNNGV. CDR3 in amino acids: CASARFQLAARHSSGEQFF. The full variable domain, completed using reference TRBV11-2 and TRBJ2-1, is EAGVAQSPRYKIIEKRQSVAFWCNPISGHATLYWYQQILGQGPKLLIQFQNNGVVDDSQLPKDRFSAERLKGVDSTLKIQPAKLEDSAVYLCASARFQLAARHSSGEQFFGPGTRLTVL.

The chain uses TRBV20-1 and TRBJ2-7; the TRBD1 assignment by TCRdb is unverifiable without DNA. The germline CDR1 and CDR2 sequences are DFQATT and SNEGSKA (reference sequence). This CDR3 is 12 amino acids long. The CDR3 region is CSAKETDYEQYF.

The chain recombines TRBV4-2 with TRBJ2-7; the TCRdb call, TRBD2, lacks DNA for checking. This CDR3 has 16 residues. Germline CDR1 and CDR2: LGHNA and YNFKEQ. CDR3 protein: CASSQDGTASSYEQYF.

The V and J genes are TRBV20-1 and TRBJ2-1; TCRdb returns TRBD1, unconfirmable since there is no DNA. The CDR3 runs to 16 residues. Germline V gene lookup returns CDR1 DFQATT and CDR2 SNEGSKA (reference sequence). Here the CDR3 reads CSARDPGGVSYNEQFF.

The rearrangement joins TRBV6-2 or TRBV6-3 to TRBJ1-1; TCRdb calls TRBD1, which cannot be checked without DNA. The V gene's germline CDR1 is MNHEY and CDR2 SVGEGT. This CDR3 is built from 13 residues. Here the CDR3 reads CASSLRDRFEAFF.

The rearrangement links TRBV7-9 to TRBJ2-5. This CDR3 spans 14 amino acids. From germline, CDR1 is SEHNR and CDR2 FQNEAQ (reference sequence). CDR3 residues: CASSLKLPQETQYF.

The chain couples TRBV6-5 to TRBJ2-2; TCRdb lists TRBD1, though no DNA is available to test this call. The CDR3 length is 19 residues. The germline V gene encodes CDR1 MNHEY and CDR2 SVGAGI. This chain's CDR3 is CASSYLSFQGLKNTGELFF.

V gene TRBV9 combines with J gene TRBJ1-1; TCRdb's D call, TRBD1, is unchecked because there is no DNA. This CDR3 is 14 amino acids long. Per the germline V gene, CDR1 is SGDLS and CDR2 is YYNGEE. CDR3 residues: CASSPSTGATEAFF.

The chain has TRBV24-1 and TRBJ2-7; the TRBD1 assignment by TCRdb is unverifiable without DNA. The CDR3 is 15 amino acids. Germline values: CDR1 KGHDR, CDR2 SFDVKD. CDR3 region: CATSGIGGIPLEQYF.

J is TRBJ2-1 and V is TRBV7-3; as DNA is missing, the TRBD1 call by TCRdb cannot be tested. Germline CDR1 reads SGHTA; CDR2 reads FQGTGA. CDR3 length equals 14 residues. The CDR3 reads CASSPAEDRDEQFF.

The rearrangement joins TRBV6-2 or TRBV6-3 to TRBJ2-1; the TCRdb D gene call, TRBD2, has no DNA to confirm it. Germline V CDR1 and CDR2: MNHEY, SVGEGT. The CDR3 length is 16 residues. The chain's CDR3 is CASTELAGGLWNEQFF.